This T cell receptor (beta chain) was obtained from a study of cytomegalovirus exposure and HLA in healthy donors. Study as a whole: The use of the same platform for the 100 to 150 validation repertoires and the 550 to 700 first-cohort repertoires was reported by a later analysis.

Study results and caveats: Reports showed the classifier diagnosing cytomegalovirus status with high specificity and sensitivity. CMV antigen specificity of three CMV-associated chains was confirmed in vitro. Cytomegalovirus-associated TCR beta chains were listed, numbering over 150.

Remarks on this clone: What it binds is not known.

Assay used: immunoSEQ multiplex PCR; TCRdb lists only in-frame clones, some missing. The sample records under 300,000 clones, 75% to 90% being singletons. The germline V and J ends were trimmed by 6 bases and 2 bases, with 13 bases remaining between them. There are 15 residues in the CDR3. Germline V gene data show CDR1 as MDHEN and CDR2 as SYDVKM. The sample was PBMCs. This chain connects TRBV28 to TRBJ1-4, with TRBD1 as a possible D gene (6 bases). The TCR sequence derives from a woman between 25 and 40 years old in good health and CMV-seropositive. CDR3 DNA: TGTGCCAGCAGCCACAGGGTTCCCACTAATGAAAAACTGTTTTTT. Protein sequence: CASSHRVPTNEKLFF. Using reference TRBV28 and TRBJ1-4 for the parts outside the CDR3, the full variable domain is DVKVTQSSRYLVKRTGEKVFLECVQDMDHENMFWYRQDPGLGLRLIYFSYDVKMKEKGDIPEGYSVSREKKERFSLILESASTNQTSMYLCASSHRVPTNEKLFFGSGTQLSVL.